The 6 T cell receptor beta chains given below trace back to one sample, sequenced in a study of blood T cell repertoires in COVID-19. The data were produced by immunoSEQ multiplex PCR, yet TCRdb's version contains in-frame clones alone and is incomplete. The sample lists 200,000 to 250,000 clones; 85% to 90% were seen once. What was sequenced was peripheral blood. The receptors were sampled from a woman between 65 and 79 years old with active or convalescent COVID-19.

The chain joins TRBV2 to TRBJ1-1; D might be TRBD1 (5 bases). Germline CDR1 reads SNHLY; CDR2 reads FYNNEI. The CDR3 loop spans 14 amino acids. V was cut by 7 bases and J by 0 bases, with 12 bases left in between. CDR3 sequence: CASIRGVMNTEAFF. The CDR3, as DNA: TGTGCCAGCATAAGGGGCGTGATGAACACTGAAGCTTTCTTT. Looking up the rest from reference TRBV2 and TRBJ1-1 gives the full variable domain: EPEVTQTPSHQVTQMGQEVILRCVPISNHLYFYWYRQILGQKVEFLVSFYNNEISEKSEIFDDQFSVERPDGSNFTLKIRSTKLEDSAMYFCASIRGVMNTEAFFGQGTRLTVV.

The V call is TRBV4-1, the J call TRBJ1-2; 8 bases match TRBD1. The germline gives CDR1 MGHRA, CDR2 YSYEKL. V lost 7 bases to trimming and J lost 4 bases; unmatched junction nucleotides: 8. The CDR3 has 14 residues. CDR3 sequence (DNA): TGCGCCAGCAACCTCGGACAGGGTGGCTATGGCTACACCTTC. This encodes CASNLGQGGYGYTF.

The CDR3 DNA follows: TGTGCCAGCAGTCCACGACAGGGTATGAACACTGAAGCTTTCTTT. Translated, it gives CASSPRQGMNTEAFF. V and J are TRBV6-5 and TRBJ1-1, with 7 bases identical to TRBD1. The CDR3 runs 15 residues. Germline-derived CDR1 and CDR2 are MNHEY and SVGAGI. V shed 5 bases and J 0 bases; nucleotides not matched to a gene: 6.

The gene calls are TRBV6-6 and TRBJ2-2; D gene uncertain. CDR3 length: 14 amino acids. The V end lost 7 bases, the J end lost 1 base, and 10 bases lay between the germline ends. The germline V gene has CDR1 MNHNY and CDR2 SVGAGI (reference sequence). The CDR3: CASTRPGNTGELFF. The CDR3 region has the DNA TGTGCCAGCACCCGACCGGGGAACACCGGGGAGCTGTTTTTT.

The genes are TRBV24-1 and TRBJ2-6; the D gene is possibly TRBD1 (6 bases). The CDR3 contains 15 residues. Between the trimmed V and J ends, which lost 2 bases and 6 bases, there was a span of 10 bases. Germline V CDR1 and CDR2: KGHDR, SFDVKD. The CDR3 DNA follows: TGTGCCACCAGTGATTCAAAGGGACAGGCCAACGTCCTGACTTTC. As protein: CATSDSKGQANVLTF.

This clone was detected once. This chain connects TRBV11-3 to TRBJ2-5; weak D call: TRBD1 (5 bases). Trimming cost V 0 bases and J 5 bases, with 13 bases left between them. Germline V gene data show CDR1 as SGHNT and CDR2 as YENEEA. CDR3 size: 15 residues. The CDR3 is CASSLDATAAETQYF. CDR3 DNA: TGTGCCAGCAGCTTAGATGCGACAGCTGCGGAGACCCAGTACTTC. Variable domain in full (rest from reference TRBV11-3 and TRBJ2-5): EAGVVQSPRYKIIEKKQPVAFWCNPISGHNTLYWYLQNLGQGPELLIRYENEEAVDDSQLPKDRFSAERLKGVDSTLKIQPAELGDSAVYLCASSLDATAAETQYFGPGTRLLVL.